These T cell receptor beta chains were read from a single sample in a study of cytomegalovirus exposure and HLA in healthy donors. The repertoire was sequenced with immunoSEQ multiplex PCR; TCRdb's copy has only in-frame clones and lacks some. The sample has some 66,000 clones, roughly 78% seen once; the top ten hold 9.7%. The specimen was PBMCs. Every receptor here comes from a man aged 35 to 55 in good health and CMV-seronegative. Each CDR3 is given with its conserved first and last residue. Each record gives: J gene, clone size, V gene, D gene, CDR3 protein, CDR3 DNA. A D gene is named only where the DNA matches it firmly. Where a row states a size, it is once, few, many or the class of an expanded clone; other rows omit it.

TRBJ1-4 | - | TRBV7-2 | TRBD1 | CASSQNPGQATNEKLFF | TGTGCCAGCAGCCAAAATCCGGGACAGGCAACTAATGAAAAACTGTTTTTT
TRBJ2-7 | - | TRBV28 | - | CATLGGPSEQYF | TGTGCCACCCTCGGAGGGCCTAGCGAGCAGTACTTC
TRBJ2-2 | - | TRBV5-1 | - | CASSLQTGTGELFF | TGCGCCAGCAGCTTGCAAACTGGCACCGGGGAGCTGTTTTTT
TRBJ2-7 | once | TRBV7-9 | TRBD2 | CSSSSGSGKDYEQYF | TGTTCCAGCAGCTCAGGGAGCGGGAAAGACTACGAGCAGTACTTC
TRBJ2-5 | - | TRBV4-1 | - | CASSPEGGLGGETQYF | TGCGCCAGCAGCCCAGAAGGCGGGTTGGGGGGAGAGACCCAGTACTTC
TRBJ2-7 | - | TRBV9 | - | CASSAGRQDYEQYF | TGTGCCAGCAGCGCCGGACGACAGGACTACGAGCAGTACTTC
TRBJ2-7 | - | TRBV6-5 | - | CAFFKQKAAYEQYF | TGTGCTTTTTTCAAGCAGAAGGCGGCATACGAGCAGTACTTC
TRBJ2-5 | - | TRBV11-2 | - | CASSFGRSETQYF | TGTGCCAGCAGCTTTGGTCGTAGCGAGACCCAGTACTTC
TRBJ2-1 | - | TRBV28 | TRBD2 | CASSRTSGNRNEQFF | TGTGCCAGCTCAAGGACTAGCGGGAACCGCAATGAGCAGTTCTTC
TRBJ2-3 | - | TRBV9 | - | CASSVGVDTQYF | TGTGCCAGCAGCGTAGGCGTAGATACGCAGTATTTT
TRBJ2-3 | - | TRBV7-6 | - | CASSLGGEGVRYF | TGTGCCAGCAGCTTAGGCGGTGAAGGGGTGCGATATTTT
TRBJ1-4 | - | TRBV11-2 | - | CASSFGGTTNEKLFF | TGTGCCAGCAGCTTCGGAGGCACAACTAATGAAAAACTGTTTTTT
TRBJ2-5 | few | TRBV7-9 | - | CASSPGTYGETQYF | TGTGCCAGCAGCCCCGGGACATACGGGGAGACCCAGTACTTC
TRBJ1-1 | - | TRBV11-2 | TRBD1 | CASSFRDRGWVEAFF | TGTGCCAGCAGCTTTAGAGACAGGGGGTGGGTAGAAGCTTTCTTT
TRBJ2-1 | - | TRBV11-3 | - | CASSFGWGGEQFF | TGTGCCAGCAGCTTTGGTTGGGGGGGCGAGCAGTTCTTC
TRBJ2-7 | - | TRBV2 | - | CASSEGSGVGGEQYF | TGTGCCAGCAGTGAGGGGTCGGGGGTAGGAGGGGAGCAGTACTTC
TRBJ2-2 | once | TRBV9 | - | CASRGGGSPGELFF | TGTGCCAGCAGGGGAGGGGGGTCCCCCGGGGAGCTGTTTTTT
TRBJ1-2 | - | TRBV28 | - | CASSSYTIGGAYGYTF | TGTGCCAGCAGCTCCTACACTATTGGGGGGGCCTATGGCTACACCTTC
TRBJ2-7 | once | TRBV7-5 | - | CVRSNREPYEQYF | TGTGTCAGAAGCAACCGGGAGCCCTACGAGCAGTACTTC
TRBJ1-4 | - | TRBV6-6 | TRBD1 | CASSYYNRGEKLFF | TGTGCCAGCAGTTACTATAACAGGGGTGAAAAACTGTTTTTT
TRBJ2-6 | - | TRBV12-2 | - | CASRPLERQGATSGANVLTF | TGTGCAAGTCGCCCGTTGGAAAGACAGGGGGCCACCTCTGGGGCCAACGTCCTGACTTTC
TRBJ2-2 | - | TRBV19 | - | CASSIQENTGELFF | TGTGCCAGTAGTATTCAGGAAAACACCGGGGAGCTGTTTTTT
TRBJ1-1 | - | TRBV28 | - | CASRKIQGWEAFF | TGTGCCAGCAGAAAAATCCAGGGTTGGGAAGCTTTCTTT
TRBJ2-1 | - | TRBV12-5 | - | CASGLGTGNEQFF | -
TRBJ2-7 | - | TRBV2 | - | CASKGLGGTYEQYF | TGTGCCAGCAAGGGGCTCGGGGGAACGTACGAGCAGTACTTC
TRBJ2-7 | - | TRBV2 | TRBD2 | CASSPPNGTSGSRSYEQYF | TGTGCCAGCAGTCCCCCCAACGGGACTAGCGGGAGCAGAAGCTACGAGCAGTACTTC
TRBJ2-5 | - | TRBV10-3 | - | CAISGAGMLRETQYF | TGTGCCATCAGTGGGGCAGGGATGCTGAGGGAGACCCAGTACTTC
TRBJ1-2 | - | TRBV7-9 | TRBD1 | CSSSLDGGQGDYGYTF | TGTTCCAGCAGCTTAGACGGGGGACAGGGGGACTATGGCTACACCTTC
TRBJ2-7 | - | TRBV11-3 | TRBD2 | CASQGASGSLVHEQYF | TGTGCCAGCCAGGGGGCTAGCGGGAGTTTGGTCCACGAGCAGTACTTC
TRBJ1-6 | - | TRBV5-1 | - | CASSFLGDNSPLHF | TGCGCCAGCAGCTTTTTGGGCGATAATTCACCCCTCCACTTT
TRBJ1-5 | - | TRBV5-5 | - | CASSFSTGGPRNQPQHF | TGTGCCAGCAGCTTTTCCACAGGTGGACCTCGCAATCAGCCCCAGCATTTT
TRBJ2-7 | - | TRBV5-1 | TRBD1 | CASSLYGTGYEQYF | TGCGCCAGCAGCTTGTATGGGACAGGGTACGAGCAGTACTTC
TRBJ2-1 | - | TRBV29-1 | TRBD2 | CSVGSTSGSLNEQFF | TGCAGCGTTGGATCCACTAGCGGGAGTCTCAATGAGCAGTTCTTC
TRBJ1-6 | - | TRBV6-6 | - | CASSPTSSYNSPLHF | TGTGCCAGCAGCCCAACTAGCTCCTATAATTCACCCCTCCACTTT
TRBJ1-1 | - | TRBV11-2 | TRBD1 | CASSLLPGQGAPSTAAFF | TGTGCCAGCAGCTTACTTCCGGGACAGGGGGCGCCGAGCACTGCAGCTTTCTTT
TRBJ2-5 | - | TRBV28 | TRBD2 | CASSTSSGGKETQYF | TGTGCCAGCAGTACATCTAGCGGGGGCAAGGAGACCCAGTACTTC
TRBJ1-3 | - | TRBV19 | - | CASSSPGSSGNTIYF | TGTGCCAGTAGTTCCCCGGGGAGCTCTGGAAACACCATATATTTT
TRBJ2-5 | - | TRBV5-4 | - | CASSLTGPETQYF | TGTGCCAGCAGCTTGACAGGTCCAGAGACCCAGTACTTC
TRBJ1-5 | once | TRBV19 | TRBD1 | CASSSQGTQQGYSNQPQHF | TGTGCCAGTAGTTCACAGGGCACACAACAGGGGTATAGCAATCAGCCCCAGCATTTT
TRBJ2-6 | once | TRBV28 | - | CASSLLSFGSGANVLTF | TGTGCCAGCAGCCTCCTCTCCTTCGGCTCTGGGGCCAACGTCCTGACTTTC
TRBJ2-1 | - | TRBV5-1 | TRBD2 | CASSPGLAGALVQFF | TGCGCCAGCAGCCCGGGACTAGCGGGGGCCCTCGTGCAGTTCTTC
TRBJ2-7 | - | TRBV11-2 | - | CASSLVKAVRTYEQYF | TGTGCCAGCAGCTTGGTAAAGGCGGTCCGGACCTACGAGCAGTACTTC
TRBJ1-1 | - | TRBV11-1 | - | CASSLSWRGSTEAFF | TGTGCCAGCAGCTTAAGTTGGCGGGGAAGTACTGAAGCTTTCTTT
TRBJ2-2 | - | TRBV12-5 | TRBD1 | CASAPGGAGGELFF | TGTGCTAGTGCCCCAGGGGGCGCAGGCGGGGAGCTGTTTTTT
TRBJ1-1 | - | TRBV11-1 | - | CASSLARLYTEAFF | TGTGCCAGCAGCTTAGCGCGGCTCTACACTGAAGCTTTCTTT
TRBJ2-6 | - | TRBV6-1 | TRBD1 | CASRTGGSGANVLTF | TGTGCCAGCAGGACAGGGGGATCTGGGGCCAACGTCCTGACTTTC
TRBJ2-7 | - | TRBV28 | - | CASSLGGSYEQYF | TGTGCCAGCAGTTTAGGGGGCAGTTACGAGCAGTACTTC
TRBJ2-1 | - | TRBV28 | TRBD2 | CASSSGLAGVSYNEQFF | TGTGCCAGCAGTTCCGGACTAGCGGGAGTGTCCTACAATGAGCAGTTCTTC
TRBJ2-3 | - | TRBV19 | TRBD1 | CASSKTGGLSTDTQYF | TGTGCCAGTAGTAAAACAGGGGGCCTAAGCACAGATACGCAGTATTTT
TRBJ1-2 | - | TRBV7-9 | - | CSSSFIGLGYGYTF | TGTTCCAGCAGCTTTATCGGGTTGGGTTATGGCTACACCTTC
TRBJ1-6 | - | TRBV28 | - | CASSPSTGPSYNSPLHF | TGTGCCAGCAGTCCCTCAACAGGACCCTCCTATAATTCACCCCTCCACTTT
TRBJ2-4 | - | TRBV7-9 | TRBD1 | CASNYRDRGNAKNIQYF | TGTGCCAGCAACTACCGGGACAGGGGGAACGCCAAAAACATTCAGTACTTC
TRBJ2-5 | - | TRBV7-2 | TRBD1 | CASSLGTTGGRKTQYF | TGTGCCAGCAGCTTAGGCACTACAGGGGGCAGGAAGACCCAGTACTTC
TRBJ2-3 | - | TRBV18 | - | CAGAFPGTDTQYF | TGTGCCGGGGCTTTCCCGGGCACAGATACGCAGTATTTT
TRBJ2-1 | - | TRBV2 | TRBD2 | CASSGGGRRGNEQFF | TGTGCCAGCAGTGGAGGCGGGAGGAGGGGCAATGAGCAGTTCTTC
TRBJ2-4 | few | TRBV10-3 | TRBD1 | CAISESRTGGVPQYF | TGTGCCATCAGTGAGTCTAGGACAGGGGGCGTACCGCAGTACTTC
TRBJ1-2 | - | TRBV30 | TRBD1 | CAWTRDSNYGYTF | TGTGCCTGGACCCGGGACAGTAACTATGGCTACACCTTC
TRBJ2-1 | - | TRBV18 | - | CASSPPSFSYNEQFF | TGTGCCAGCTCACCACCGAGTTTTTCCTACAATGAGCAGTTCTTC
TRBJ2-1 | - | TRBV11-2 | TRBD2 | CASSLGSPSGRAPFDEQFF | TGTGCCAGCAGCTTAGGGTCCCCTAGCGGGAGGGCCCCGTTCGATGAGCAGTTCTTC
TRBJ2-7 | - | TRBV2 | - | CASSEGGGPNEQYF | TGTGCCAGCAGTGAAGGTGGGGGCCCTAACGAGCAGTACTTC